The source of this T cell receptor beta chain is a study of blood T cells in healthy people across ages. Note on this clonotype: The target antigen is unknown.

Using a J-beta primer mix together with a sample-barcoded 5' primer, a second PCR was run for about 7 to 12 cycles. TCRdb passed the 5' RACE reads through MiXCR, listing each CDR3 protein once. Among almost 800,000 distinct CDR3 sequences, about 62% were seen once, and the ten largest hold 22%. Whole-study findings and limits: In long-lived donors, naive CD4+ cell counts and diversity exceeded those of aged donors.

This CDR3 spans 16 amino acids. Per germline, CDR1 SGHVS and CDR2 FQNEAQ. With V trimmed by 2 bases and J by 2 bases, 6 bases remained unmatched. The chain is built from TRBV7-8 and TRBJ2-1, with 7 bases identical to TRBD2. The sample taken for sequencing was blood. The clonotype was recovered from a man aged 25 to 45 in good health. The CDR3 reads CASSLWAGETYNEQFF. In DNA, the CDR3 is TGTGCCAGCAGCTTATGGGCGGGAGAAACCTACAATGAGCAGTTCTTC.